The 28 T cell receptor beta chains given below trace back to one sample, sequenced in a study of response to subunit inactivated influenza vaccine. TCRdb ran MiXCR on the RT-PCR reads and lists one entry per CDR3 protein. The sample has 530,000 or so distinct CDR3 sequences, approximately 14% seen once. Sequenced material: PBMCs from blood, taken about 12 days after vaccination. The receptor set was obtained from a man aged 45-65 years who received an inactivated influenza vaccine.

The chain employs TRBV7-2 and TRBJ2-5, with TRBD2 matching 14 bases. V dropped 5 bases and J dropped 4; count of bases not matched to a gene: 9. The CDR3 covers 17 residues. CDR1 and CDR2 from the germline V gene are SGHTA and FQGNSA. The CDR3 nucleotides read TGTGCCAGCAGCGCCAGACTCGGACTAGCGGGGGGAGAGACCCAGTACTTC. Translated: CASSARLGLAGGETQYF.

This clonotype was seen a handful of times. J is TRBJ2-3 and V is TRBV7-6; unclear D gene. The ends were cut back, 5 bases at V and 4 bases at J, with 13 bases in the middle. The CDR3 has 14 residues. CDR1 is SGHVS, CDR2 FNYEAQ, per germline. This chain's CDR3 is CASSPDPGADTQYF. In DNA, the CDR3 is TGTGCCAGCAGCCCGGATCCTGGCGCAGATACGCAGTATTTT.

This chain joins TRBV10-2 and TRBJ1-3; D perhaps matches TRBD1 (6 bases). The length of the CDR3 is 15 residues. Germline assignment: CDR1 WSHSY and CDR2 SAAADI. Trimming took off 8 bases at V and 2 bases at J, with 16 bases between the two ends. The CDR3 reads CASHDRTGTGNTIYF. The DNA for the CDR3 is TGCGCCAGCCATGACAGAACAGGGACTGGAAACACCATATATTTT.

This sequence joins TRBV30 and TRBJ1-2, with a weak D call TRBD1 (5 bases). This CDR3 contains 14 residues. The ends were cut back, 0 bases at V and 8 bases at J, with 16 bases in the middle. The V gene's germline CDR1 is GTSNPN and CDR2 SVGIG (reference sequence). For the CDR3, the DNA is TGTGCCTGGAGTGTTGTGGCAGGGTTGATCGGCTACACCTTC. Residues: CAWSVVAGLIGYTF.

The J gene is TRBJ1-2, the V gene TRBV3-1; 7 positions agree with TRBD1. Germline-derived CDR1 and CDR2 are LGHDT and YNNKEL (reference sequence). The CDR3 is 12 amino acids. J gave up 7 bases and V 5 bases, and 4 bases lay outside the gene matches. CDR3 bases: TGTGCCAGCAGCTATACAGGGGTTGGCTACACCTTC. Its protein product is CASSYTGVGYTF.

This chain joins TRBV20-1 and TRBJ2-2; perhaps TRBD2 as D (7 bases). This CDR3 spans 17 amino acids. With 0 bases removed from V and 2 bases from J, the gap between germline ends came to 16 bases. Germline loops: CDR1 DFQATT, CDR2 SNEGSKA (reference sequence). The CDR3 here is CSARDVRGGLNTGELFF. For the CDR3, the DNA is TGCAGTGCTAGAGATGTGAGGGGGGGTCTTAACACCGGGGAGCTGTTTTTT.

This clonotype was seen ten or more times. V usage is TRBV6-2 or TRBV6-3 and J usage is TRBJ2-1; the D gene could be TRBD1 or TRBD2 (7 bases each). This CDR3 region has 16 residues. Germline CDR1 reads MNHEY; CDR2 reads SVGEGT. V was clipped by 1 base and J by 7 bases, with 17 bases between them. CDR3 DNA: TGTGCCAGCAGTTACTGGGGGGGAACAGGGGAGAATGAGCAGTTCTTC. Protein product: CASSYWGGTGENEQFF.

CDR3 nucleotide sequence: TGCGCCAGCAGCTTGCAGGGGGGCCCCGGAGATACGCAGTATTTT. Residues: CASSLQGGPGDTQYF. The chain carries TRBV5-1 and TRBJ2-3; TRBD1 is a possible D gene (7 bases). Germline assignment: CDR1 SGHRS and CDR2 YFSETQ. The CDR3 runs to 15 residues. V was clipped by 1 base and J by 5 bases, with 14 bases between them.

J is TRBJ2-7 and V is TRBV19; 10 bases line up with TRBD2. V lost 7 bases, J lost 2 bases, and 5 bases stayed unmatched. CDR1 and CDR2 (germline): LNHDA, SQIVND (reference sequence). CDR3 size: 14 residues. CDR3 in DNA: TGTGCCAGTACCCCTAGCGGGGGCCCCTACGAGCAGTACTTC. Translated, it gives CASTPSGGPYEQYF.

As for this clonotype: An end of the junction does not agree with germline; a read error may underlie this. The rearrangement joins TRBV7-6 to TRBJ2-7, with D perhaps TRBD2 (6 bases). The CDR3 contains 14 residues. Per germline, CDR1 SGHVS and CDR2 FNYEAQ. The CDR3 here is CASSVADSYEEQYF. The CDR3 bases are TGTGCCAGCAGCGTAGCGGACTCGTACGAAGAGCAGTACTTC.

This clonotype was counted between two and nine times. The CDR3 loop is CASSLTAGNTQYF. In DNA form, the CDR3 reads TGTGCCAGCAGCTTAACCGCGGGAAATACGCAGTATTTT. The chain has TRBV7-3 and TRBJ2-3; TRBD2 might be the D (6 bases). The CDR3 spans 13 residues. V lost 0 bases, J lost 7 bases, and 8 bases lay in between. Germline-derived CDR1 and CDR2 are SGHTA and FQGTGA. Based on the CDR3 plus reference TRBV7-3 and TRBJ2-3, the full variable domain is GAGVSQTPSNKVTEKGKYVELRCDPISGHTALYWYRQSLGQGPEFLIYFQGTGAADDSGLPNDRFFAVRPEGSVSTLKIQRTERGDSAVYLCASSLTAGNTQYFGPGTRLTVL.

The genes are TRBV7-2 and TRBJ2-2; no reliable D call. The germline V gene has CDR1 SGHTA and CDR2 FQGNSA. The CDR3 sequence is 14 residues long. The V end lost 3 bases, the J end lost 6 bases, and 11 bases lay between the germline ends. For the CDR3, the DNA is TGTGCCAGCAGCTTTGTGGAATCCCCCGGGGAGCTGTTTTTT. This sequence encodes CASSFVESPGELFF.

The sample holds a few counts of this clonotype. This rearrangement joins TRBV10-3 to TRBJ2-2; TRBD2 matches 7 bases. V shed 3 bases, J shed 2 bases, and the junction held 6 bases outside the gene matches. The V gene's germline CDR1 is ENHRY and CDR2 SYGVKD. The CDR3 consists of 16 residues. The CDR3 here is CAISEPASGNTGELFF. Written as DNA, the CDR3 is TGTGCCATCAGTGAACCGGCTAGCGGCAACACCGGGGAGCTGTTTTTT.

This clonotype was observed a handful of times. This rearrangement joins TRBV5-6 to TRBJ2-7, with 11 bases fitting TRBD2. Trimming cost V 4 bases and J 3 bases; bases outside gene matches: 3. The germline V gene encodes CDR1 SGHDT and CDR2 YYEEEE. The CDR3 sequence is 14 residues long. As DNA, the CDR3 is TGTGCCAGCAGCCCTAGCGGGGGGCACTACGAGCAGTACTTC. Protein product: CASSPSGGHYEQYF. Full variable domain (rest looked up from reference TRBV5-6 and TRBJ2-7): DAGVTQSPTHLIKTRGQQVTLRCSPKSGHDTVSWYQQALGQGPQFIFQYYEEEERQRGNFPDRFSGHQFPNYSSELNVNALLLGDSALYLCASSPSGGHYEQYFGPGTRLTVT.

This sequence joins TRBV5-1 and TRBJ2-5, with TRBD1 matching over 7 bases. CDR3 size: 15 residues. The trim removed 0 bases at V and 0 bases at J, leaving 2 bases unmatched. The germline gives CDR1 SGHRS, CDR2 YFSETQ. For the CDR3, the DNA is TGCGCCAGCAGCTTGGAGGACAGGTACCAAGAGACCCAGTACTTC. As protein: CASSLEDRYQETQYF.

The gene calls are TRBV29-1 and TRBJ2-5, with 11 nucleotides matching TRBD2. Germline CDR1 is SQVTM and CDR2 is ANQGSEA. V lost 3 bases and J lost 2; bases outside the gene matches: 5. The CDR3 totals 15 residues. The CDR3 coding sequence is TGCAGCGTTGACACTAGCGGGAGTTTTCAAGAGACCCAGTACTTC. Encoded protein: CSVDTSGSFQETQYF.

This clonotype was seen at least ten times. The chain uses TRBV19 and TRBJ1-2; D is ambiguous. Trimming took 6 bases from V and 2 from J, leaving 4 bases between them. Germline V lookup: CDR1 LNHDA, CDR2 SQIVND (reference sequence). CDR3 length equals 11 residues. CDR3 in DNA: TGTGCCAGTAGACGGAACTATGGCTACACCTTC. Its protein product is CASRRNYGYTF.

The rearrangement uses TRBV10-3 and TRBJ2-6; the D gene could be TRBD1 or TRBD2 (5 bases each). The V end was cut by 4 bases, the J end by 0 bases, with 16 bases between. Germline CDR1 is ENHRY and CDR2 is SYGVKD. This CDR3 is 18 amino acids long. CDR3 region: CAISGAWDGRSGANVLTF. CDR3 coding DNA: TGTGCCATCAGTGGGGCTTGGGACGGGCGCTCTGGGGCCAACGTCCTGACTTTC.

The chain is built from TRBV25-1 and TRBJ2-7; unclear D gene. The CDR3 loop spans 13 amino acids. V lost 10 bases and J lost 1, with 14 bases in between. In germline, CDR1 is MGHDK, CDR2 SYGVNS. The CDR3 sequence: CATRTGASYEQYF. The CDR3, as DNA: TGTGCCACTCGCACTGGTGCATCCTACGAGCAGTACTTC.

The V call is TRBV12-3 or TRBV12-4, the J call TRBJ2-1, with D maybe TRBD2 (5 bases). The CDR3 loop spans 14 amino acids. V lost 5 bases to trimming and J lost 8 bases, with 16 bases between them. The CDR3 spells CASSPGSFEHEQFF. The CDR3 DNA is TGTGCCAGCAGTCCGGGATCGTTCGAACATGAGCAGTTCTTC.

This clonotype was counted between two and nine times. The chain uses TRBV19 and TRBJ1-2; D not certain. Germline-derived CDR1 and CDR2 are LNHDA and SQIVND (reference sequence). This CDR3 comprises 13 residues. The ends were cut back, 5 bases at V and 4 bases at J, with 11 bases in the middle. The CDR3 loop is CASSEVGIYGYTF. The CDR3 DNA sequence: TGTGCCAGTAGTGAGGTCGGGATCTATGGCTACACCTTC.

The chain recombines TRBV11-2 with TRBJ2-1; 9 bases align to TRBD2. CDR1 is SGHAT and CDR2 is FQNNGV in the germline V gene. Trimming at V came to 5 bases and at J to 2 bases, leaving 4 bases not matched to a gene. The CDR3 spans 15 residues. The chain's CDR3 is CASSDLAGTYNEQFF. The CDR3 DNA follows: TGTGCCAGCAGCGACCTAGCGGGAACCTACAATGAGCAGTTCTTC.

This clonotype was detected only a few times. V and J are TRBV28 and TRBJ2-5, with D hard to call. This CDR3 has 15 residues. CDR1 and CDR2 from the germline V gene are MDHEN and SYDVKM. The V and J ends lost 5 bases and 0 bases respectively, with 13 bases between them. The CDR3 nucleotides read TGTGCCAGCAGTCACAGCCCTTCTTACCAAGAGACCCAGTACTTC. Translated: CASSHSPSYQETQYF.

V usage is TRBV11-1 and J usage is TRBJ2-7; D possibly matches TRBD1 or TRBD2 (5 bases each). V was trimmed by 5 bases and J by 0 bases, leaving 23 bases between them. Per the germline V gene, CDR1 is SGHAT and CDR2 is FQDESV (reference sequence). The CDR3 consists of 18 residues. The CDR3 DNA reads as TGTGCCAGCAGCCCGCCCCCCCGTCCGGGACGGAGCTCCTACGAGCAGTACTTC. As protein: CASSPPPRPGRSSYEQYF. The variable domain in full, with the rest retrieved from reference TRBV11-1 and TRBJ2-7, is EAEVAQSPRYKITEKSQAVAFWCDPISGHATLYWYRQILGQGPELLVQFQDESVVDDSQLPKDRFSAERLKGVDSTLKIQPAELGDSAMYLCASSPPPRPGRSSYEQYFGPGTRLTVT.

This clonotype appeared a few times. The genes are TRBV27 and TRBJ2-7; a possible D gene is TRBD2 (6 bases). Per the germline V gene, CDR1 is MNHEY and CDR2 is SMNVEV (reference sequence). The CDR3 contains 13 residues. Trimming took 8 bases from V and 4 from J, leaving 15 bases between them. Here the CDR3 DNA reads TGTGCCAGCTCCGGGACGGGGACTTACGAGCAGTACTTC. It is translated as CASSGTGTYEQYF.

This clonotype was seen a handful of times. The rearrangement links TRBV20-1 to TRBJ2-7; 9 bases are shared with TRBD2. The CDR3 has 17 residues. Germline CDR1 and CDR2: DFQATT and SNEGSKA (reference sequence). Trimming removed 0 bases from V and 2 bases from J; junction bases left unmatched: 11. CDR3 bases: TGCAGTGCTAGAGATAGGCTAGCGGGAACCCACCCCTACGAGCAGTACTTC. Protein product: CSARDRLAGTHPYEQYF.

This clonotype was seen more than once but under ten times. This chain uses TRBV7-8 with TRBJ2-1; TRBD2 matches at 9 bases. CDR1 and CDR2 (germline): SGHVS, FQNEAQ. The CDR3 has 19 amino acids. The J segment lost 6 bases and the V segment lost 1 base, leaving 16 bases of the junction unmatched. The CDR3 region is CASSLVGGPGLALFNEQFF. Here the CDR3 DNA reads TGTGCCAGCAGCTTAGTAGGGGGCCCGGGACTAGCCCTCTTCAATGAGCAGTTCTTC. The full variable domain, its missing parts supplied by reference TRBV7-8 and TRBJ2-1, is GAGVSQSPRYKVAKRGQDVALRCDPISGHVSLFWYQQALGQGPEFLTYFQNEAQLDKSGLPSDRFFAERPEGSVSTLKIQRTQQEDSAVYLCASSLVGGPGLALFNEQFFGPGTRLTVL.

This clonotype was picked up a small number of times. This sequence joins TRBV29-1 and TRBJ2-7; TRBD1 agrees at 10 bases. Germline assignment: CDR1 SQVTM and CDR2 ANQGSEA. The CDR3 extends over 14 amino acids. V gave up 4 bases and J gave up 6 bases; unmatched junction bases: 9. The CDR3: CSVASGTGVFEQYF. CDR3 DNA sequence: TGCAGCGTTGCATCCGGGACAGGGGTTTTCGAGCAGTACTTC.